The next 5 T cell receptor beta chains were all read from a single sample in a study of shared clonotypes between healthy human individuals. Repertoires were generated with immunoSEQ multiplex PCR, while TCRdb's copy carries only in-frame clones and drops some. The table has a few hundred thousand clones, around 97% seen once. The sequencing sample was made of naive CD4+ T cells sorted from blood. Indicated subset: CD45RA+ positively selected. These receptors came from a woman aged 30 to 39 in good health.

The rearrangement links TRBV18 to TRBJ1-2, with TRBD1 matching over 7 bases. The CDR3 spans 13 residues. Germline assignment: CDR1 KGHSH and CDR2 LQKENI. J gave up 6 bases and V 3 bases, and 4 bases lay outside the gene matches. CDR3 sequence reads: CASSPDRDNGYTF. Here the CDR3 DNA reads TGTGCCAGCTCACCCGACAGGGATAATGGCTACACCTTC.

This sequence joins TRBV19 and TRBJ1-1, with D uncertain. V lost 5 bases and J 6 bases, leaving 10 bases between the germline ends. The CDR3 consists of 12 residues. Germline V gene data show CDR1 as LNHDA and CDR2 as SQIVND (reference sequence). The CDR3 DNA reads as TGTGCCAGTAGTTACTTAGGAGCTGAAGCTTTCTTT. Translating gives CASSYLGAEAFF.

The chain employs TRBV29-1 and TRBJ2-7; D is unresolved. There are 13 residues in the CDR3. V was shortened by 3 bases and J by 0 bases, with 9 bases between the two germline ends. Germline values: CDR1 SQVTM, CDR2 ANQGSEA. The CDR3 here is CSVEGSPSYEQYF. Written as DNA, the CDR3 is TGCAGCGTTGAGGGCAGTCCCTCCTACGAGCAGTACTTC.

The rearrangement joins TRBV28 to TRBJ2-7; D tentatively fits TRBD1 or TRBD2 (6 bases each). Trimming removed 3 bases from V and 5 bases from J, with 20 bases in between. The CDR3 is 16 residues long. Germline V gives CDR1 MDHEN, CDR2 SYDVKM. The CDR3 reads CASSLSWGAGSNEQYF. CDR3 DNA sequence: TGTGCCAGCAGTTTGAGTTGGGGGGCAGGGAGTAACGAGCAGTACTTC.

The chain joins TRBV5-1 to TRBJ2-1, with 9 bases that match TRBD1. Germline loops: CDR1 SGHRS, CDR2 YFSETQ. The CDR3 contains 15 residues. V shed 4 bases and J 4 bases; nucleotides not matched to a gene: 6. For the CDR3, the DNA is TGCGCCAGCAGCGACGGGACAGGGCTTTACAATGAGCAGTTCTTC. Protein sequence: CASSDGTGLYNEQFF.